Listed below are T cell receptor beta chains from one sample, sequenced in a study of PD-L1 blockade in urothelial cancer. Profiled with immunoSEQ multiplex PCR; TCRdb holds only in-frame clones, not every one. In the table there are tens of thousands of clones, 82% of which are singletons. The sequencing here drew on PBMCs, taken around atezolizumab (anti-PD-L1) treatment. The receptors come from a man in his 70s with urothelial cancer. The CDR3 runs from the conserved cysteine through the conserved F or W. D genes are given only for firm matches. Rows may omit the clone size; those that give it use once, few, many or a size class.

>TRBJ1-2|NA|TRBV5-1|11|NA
TGCGCCAGCAGCAACGAGTATGGCTACACCTTC
CASSNEYGYTF
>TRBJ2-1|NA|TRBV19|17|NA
TGTGCCAGTAGTATAGGGGCCGGAAGGTTTGGTTTGAATGAGCAGTTCTTC
CASSIGAGRFGLNEQFF
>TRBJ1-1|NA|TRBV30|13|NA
TGTGCCTACCGCACAACCCTTTACACTGAAGCTTTCTTT
CAYRTTLYTEAFF
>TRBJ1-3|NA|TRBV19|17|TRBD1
TGTGCCAGTAGTGCACCGGACAGGCTGGACTCTGGAAACACCATATATTTT
CASSAPDRLDSGNTIYF
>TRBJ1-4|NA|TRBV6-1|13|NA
TGTGCCAGCAGTGAAGCGCGGGAGGAAAAACTGTTTTTT
CASSEAREEKLFF
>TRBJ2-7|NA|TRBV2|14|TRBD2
TGTGCCAGCAATTCAGCGGGGGCAACCTACGAGCAGTACTTC
CASNSAGATYEQYF
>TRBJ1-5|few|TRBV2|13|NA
TGTGCCAGCCTCGGGTTAAGCAATCAGCCCCAGCATTTT
CASLGLSNQPQHF
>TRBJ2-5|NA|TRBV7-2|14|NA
TGTGCCAGCAGCTCGCCTTACAGGTGGGAGACCCAGTACTTC
CASSSPYRWETQYF
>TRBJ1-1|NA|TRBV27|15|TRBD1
TGTGCCAGCAGTGGTTCGACAGGGGGTAGCACTGAAGCTTTCTTT
CASSGSTGGSTEAFF
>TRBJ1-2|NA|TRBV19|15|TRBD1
TGTGCCAGTAGTTTACAGGGGAGACTTAACTATGGCTACACCTTC
CASSLQGRLNYGYTF
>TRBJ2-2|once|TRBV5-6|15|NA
TGTGCCAGCAGCGGAAAGGCAGGGTTGACCGGGGAGCTGTTTTTT
CASSGKAGLTGELFF
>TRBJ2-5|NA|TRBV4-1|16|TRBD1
TGCGCCAGCAGCCAAGATGGTCACAGGGGGTCAGAGACCCAGTACTTC
CASSQDGHRGSETQYF
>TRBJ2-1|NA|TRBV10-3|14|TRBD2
TGTGCCATCAGTGAGCCCCTAGCGGGAGTTGAGCAGTTCTTC
CAISEPLAGVEQFF
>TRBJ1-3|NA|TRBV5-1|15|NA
TGCGCCAGCAGCCTTTCAGGGCCCTCTGGAAACACCATATATTTT
CASSLSGPSGNTIYF
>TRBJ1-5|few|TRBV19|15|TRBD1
TGTGCCAGTAAGAAGGGGGCAGGGGGATATCAGCCCCAGCATTTT
CASKKGAGGYQPQHF
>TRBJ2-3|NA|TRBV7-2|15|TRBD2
TGTGCCAGCAGCACCATGGGACTAGCCACAGATACGCAGTATTTT
CASSTMGLATDTQYF
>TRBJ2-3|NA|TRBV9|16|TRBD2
TGTGCCAGCAGCAAGACTAGCGGGGTGAGCACAGATACGCAGTATTTT
CASSKTSGVSTDTQYF
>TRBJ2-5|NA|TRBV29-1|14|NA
TGCAGCGCCGCTCCGGGCTTTACCCGGGGGACCCAGTACTTC
CSAAPGFTRGTQYF
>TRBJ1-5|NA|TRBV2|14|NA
TGTGCCAGCAGTGAAGTTCGGGGTCCTGGGCCCCAGCATTTT
CASSEVRGPGPQHF
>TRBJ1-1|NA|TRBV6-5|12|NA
TGTGCCAGCAGTTACACTTCGGGGGAAGCTTTCTTT
CASSYTSGEAFF
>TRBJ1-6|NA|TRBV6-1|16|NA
TGTGCCAGCAGTGAATCGGAGAGCTACTATAATTCACCCCTCCACTTT
CASSESESYYNSPLHF
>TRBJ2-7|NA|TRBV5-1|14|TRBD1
TGCGCCAGCAGCTTGGTACAGGGGGCGGACGAGCAGTACTTC
CASSLVQGADEQYF
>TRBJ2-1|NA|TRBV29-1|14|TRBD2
TGCAGCGCGACCGACGGGGGGAACGGCAATGAGCAGTTCTTC
CSATDGGNGNEQFF
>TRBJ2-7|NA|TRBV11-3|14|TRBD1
TGTGCCAGCAGCCCAAGCCGAGGGGACAGCGAGCAGTACTTC
CASSPSRGDSEQYF
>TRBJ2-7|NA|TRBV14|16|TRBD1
TGTGCCAGCAGCCAAGCCACAGGACAGGGGGCAGGCGAGCAGTACTTC
CASSQATGQGAGEQYF
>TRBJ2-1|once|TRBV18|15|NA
TGTGCCAGCTCGACGGAGAGCGGGCCCTACAATGAGCAGTTCTTC
CASSTESGPYNEQFF
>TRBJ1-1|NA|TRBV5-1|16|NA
TGCGCCAGCAGCTTGACTTCGGCAGGGGATGGGACTGAAGCTTTCTTT
CASSLTSAGDGTEAFF
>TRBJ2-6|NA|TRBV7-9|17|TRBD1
TGTGCCAGCAGCTTAGGTGGACAGGGGGCTGGGGCCAACGTCCTGACTTTC
CASSLGGQGAGANVLTF
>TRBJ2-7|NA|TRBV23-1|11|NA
TGCGCCAGACAGGGAACCTACGAGCAGTACTTC
CARQGTYEQYF
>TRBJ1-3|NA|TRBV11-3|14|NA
TGTGCCAGCAGGAGGGCGAGCTCTGGAAACACCATATATTTT
CASRRASSGNTIYF
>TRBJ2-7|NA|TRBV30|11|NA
TGTGCCTGGAGACAGTCCTACGAGCAGTACTTC
CAWRQSYEQYF
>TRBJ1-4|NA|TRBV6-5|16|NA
TGTGCCAGCAGTTACAAGCGGGCAGGGACTAATGAAAAACTGTTTTTT
CASSYKRAGTNEKLFF
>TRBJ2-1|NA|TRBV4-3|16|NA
TGCGCCAGCAGCCAAGGTCCCCAGGGCACCCACAATGAGCAGTTCTTC
CASSQGPQGTHNEQFF
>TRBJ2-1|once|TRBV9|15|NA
TGTGCCAGCAGCGTAGCCAGGACCCCAGGGAATGAGCAGTTCTTC
CASSVARTPGNEQFF
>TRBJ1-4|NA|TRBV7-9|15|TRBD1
TGTGCCAGCAGTCCGGGACAGGGCGTTAATGAAAAACTGTTTTTT
CASSPGQGVNEKLFF
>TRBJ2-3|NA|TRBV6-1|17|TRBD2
TGTGCCAGCAGTGAGGAGGTTAGCGGGATCAGCACAGATACGCAGTATTTT
CASSEEVSGISTDTQYF
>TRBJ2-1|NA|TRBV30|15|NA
TGTGCCTGGAGCCTGCCCAGAAGCAGGGTAGATGAGCAGTTCTTC
CAWSLPRSRVDEQFF
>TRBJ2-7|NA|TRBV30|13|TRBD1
TGTGCCTGGAGTTCGGGGACAGACTACGAGCAGTACTTC
CAWSSGTDYEQYF
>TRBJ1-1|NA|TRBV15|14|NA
TGTGCCACCAGCAGAGATCGAGGGAACACTGAAGCTTTCTTT
CATSRDRGNTEAFF
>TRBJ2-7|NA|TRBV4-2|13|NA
TGTGCCAGCAGCCAAGGCTCATCGGGCGAGCAGTACTTC
CASSQGSSGEQYF
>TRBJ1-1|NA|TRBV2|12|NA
TGTGCCAGCGGCCTGTTGAACACTGAAGCTTTCTTT
CASGLLNTEAFF
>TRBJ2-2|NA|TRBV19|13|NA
TGTGCCAGTACCCCAATGCCTCAGGAGGAGCTGTTTTTT
CASTPMPQEELFF
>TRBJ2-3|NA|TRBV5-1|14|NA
TGCGCCAGCAGCTTGGGTAACTCCCCAGATACGCAGTATTTT
CASSLGNSPDTQYF
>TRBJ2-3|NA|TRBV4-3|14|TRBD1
TGCGCCAGCAGCCACAGGGGGCGGACAGATACGCAGTATTTT
CASSHRGRTDTQYF
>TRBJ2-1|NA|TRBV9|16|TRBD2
TGTGCCAGCAGGCCCGGGACTAGCGGAACTAACAATGAGCAGTTCTTC
CASRPGTSGTNNEQFF
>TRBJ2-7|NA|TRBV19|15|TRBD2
TGTGCCAGTACCCCCGGCGGGAGTTGGACGAACGAGCAGTACTTC
CASTPGGSWTNEQYF
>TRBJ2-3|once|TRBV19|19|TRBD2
TGTGCCAGTAGTATAGATTCCCCGGGGGGGAGCGAGGGCACAGATACGCAGTATTTT
CASSIDSPGGSEGTDTQYF
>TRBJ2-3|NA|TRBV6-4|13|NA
TGTGCCAGCAGGGGGGCTGGGACAGATACGCAGTATTTT
CASRGAGTDTQYF
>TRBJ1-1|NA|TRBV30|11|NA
TGTGCCTGGAGTGAACAGAGAAAAGCTTTCTTT
CAWSEQRKAFF
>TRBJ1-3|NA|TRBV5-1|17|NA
TGCGCCAGCAGCTTGACCTCCACCCGAGGTCCTGGAAACACCATATATTTT
CASSLTSTRGPGNTIYF
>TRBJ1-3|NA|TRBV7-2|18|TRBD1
TGTGCCAGCAGCTTACTCCAGGGGGCAACCCGCTCTGGAAACACCATATATTTT
CASSLLQGATRSGNTIYF
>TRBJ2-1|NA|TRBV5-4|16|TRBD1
TGTGCCAGCAGCAATGGCGGGACAGGGGGCTACAATGAGCAGTTCTTC
CASSNGGTGGYNEQFF
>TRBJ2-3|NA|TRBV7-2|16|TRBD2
TGTGCCAGCAGCCGGACTAGCGGGAGTTGGAGAGATACGCAGTATTTT
CASSRTSGSWRDTQYF